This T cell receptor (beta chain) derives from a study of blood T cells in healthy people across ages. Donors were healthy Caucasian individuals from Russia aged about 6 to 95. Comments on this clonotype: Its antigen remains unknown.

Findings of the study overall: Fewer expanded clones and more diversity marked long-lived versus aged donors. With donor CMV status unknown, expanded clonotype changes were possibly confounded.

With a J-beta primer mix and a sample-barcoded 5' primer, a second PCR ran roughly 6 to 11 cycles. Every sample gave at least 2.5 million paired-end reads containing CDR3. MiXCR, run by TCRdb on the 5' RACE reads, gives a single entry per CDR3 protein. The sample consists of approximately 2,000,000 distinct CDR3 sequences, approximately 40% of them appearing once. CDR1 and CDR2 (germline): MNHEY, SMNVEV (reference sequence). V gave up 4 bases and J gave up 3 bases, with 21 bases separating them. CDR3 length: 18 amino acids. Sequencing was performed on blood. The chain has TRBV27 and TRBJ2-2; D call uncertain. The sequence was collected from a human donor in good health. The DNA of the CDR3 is TGTGCCAGCAGTTCCGTCACGGACGGTGGTGGCGACACCGGGGAGCTGTTTTTT. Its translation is CASSSVTDGGGDTGELFF.